The rows below give T cell receptor beta chains drawn from one sample of a study of T cell responses to AZD1222 COVID-19 vaccine. Profiled with immunoSEQ multiplex PCR; TCRdb holds only in-frame clones, not every one. The sample comprises about 93,000 clones, approximately 90% of which are singletons, and less than 3% rests with the top ten. The specimen comprised peripheral blood, sampled 28 days after the second AZD1222 dose. Source of these receptors: an adult who received the AZD1222 COVID-19 vaccine. CDR3s leave out the opening cysteine and the closing phenylalanine or tryptophan. The order of the fields is V gene, J gene, CDR3 protein.

TRBV6-1,TRBJ1-4,ASSEAPGTGKEKLF
TRBV19,TRBJ1-2,ASDSDSLGYT
TRBV19,TRBJ1-1,ASSIGGRSNTEAF
TRBV10-3,TRBJ2-2,AISEGGGELF
TRBV12-3/TRBV12-4,TRBJ1-1,ASTTDRGRGAF
TRBV3-1/TRBV3-2,TRBJ2-5,ASSHYGSSKRDGTQY
TRBV2,TRBJ1-1,ASSPPHSNTEAF
TRBV7-3,TRBJ2-3,ASSLPASGRWDTQY
TRBV2,TRBJ1-1,ASSGSTLQTTEAF
TRBV5-1,TRBJ2-1,ASSWTTGREYGEQF
TRBV12-5,TRBJ2-1,ASGVGSGDGEQF
TRBV19,TRBJ1-1,ASSPRTGDAGATEAF
TRBV30,TRBJ1-2,AWRRDRPYGYT
TRBV18,TRBJ1-3,ASSPGRGYSGNTIY
TRBV4-1,TRBJ1-1,ASSQDWRGGFIGLMNTEAF
TRBV6-6,TRBJ1-1,ASSYLRENTEAF
TRBV10-3,TRBJ1-1,AISVSGASTEAF
TRBV27,TRBJ2-1,ASSSGRGPYNEQF
TRBV18,TRBJ2-7,ASSPSESREQY
TRBV6-5,TRBJ1-5,ASSLGQGGNQPQH
TRBV30,TRBJ1-3,AWSGGGNTIY
TRBV30,TRBJ2-1,AWTPRGSYNEQF
TRBV6-5,TRBJ2-1,ASRGLASSYNEQF
TRBV6-6,TRBJ2-7,ASIMKVFGGEQY
TRBV6-1,TRBJ2-3,ASSESSGGADTQY
TRBV20-1,TRBJ2-5,SASGQGGVGETQY
TRBV6-5,TRBJ1-5,ASSYSGSQPQH
TRBV25-1,TRBJ2-1,ASSEFLNEQF
TRBV19,TRBJ2-1,ASSGAFWYYNEQF
TRBV27,TRBJ2-7,ASKLRALLLYEQY
TRBV7-2,TRBJ2-3,ASSYGLGDTQY
TRBV4-3,TRBJ2-1,ASSQVLAGGIGDEQF
TRBV7-3,TRBJ2-3,ASSLGTDTQY
TRBV7-3,TRBJ2-5,ASSLTGGGAYQETQY
TRBV13,TRBJ2-5,ASSFGGTGGIETQY
TRBV7-2,TRBJ2-7,ASSSRGGGSSYEQY
TRBV6-6,TRBJ2-1,ASIRTSGGAGYNEQF
TRBV15,TRBJ2-7,ATSRDKVQTYEQY
TRBV28,TRBJ1-1,ASTSLREYTEAF
TRBV5-1,TRBJ1-4,ASSLAGRINEKLF
TRBV11-3,TRBJ2-7,ASSPQGGRGEQY
TRBV5-1,TRBJ1-2,ASSLDWGTYGYT